This T cell receptor (beta chain) was sequenced in a study of regulatory T cells in long-lasting Graves disease. Points from the study as a whole: The study found TRBV28, TRBJ1-2 and TRBJ2-5 favored in persistent disease.

Building of the TCR beta libraries involved iRepertoire HTBI primers and Arm-PCR of CDR3 regions. TCRdb re-derived calls from the multiplex PCR reads in MiXCR, one entry per CDR3 protein. The data contain 680,000 or so distinct CDR3 sequences, 16% of them singletons. Time point in this sample: newly diagnosed GD, antithyroid drugs for less than 3 months. The TCR library used RNA extracted from PBMCs. This CDR3 has 15 residues. V was cut by 1 base and J by 0 bases, with 10 bases left in between. This clonotype showed up many times. The antigen remains undetermined. The sample was also linked to a second study, of T cells in Graves' hyperthyroidism and ophthalmopathy. That investigation notes: Patients with ophthalmopathy were separated from those with stable hyperthyroidism by a 13 V-J model.

This TCR derives from a woman aged 25 to 45 with Graves disease. Material: peripheral blood mononuclear cells (PBMCs), obtained at new diagnosis, from a patient treated with antithyroid drugs. The chain couples TRBV12-3 or TRBV12-4 to TRBJ2-7; D gene uncertain. The CDR3 nucleotides read TGTGCCAGCAGTTTAGGTGCTGAGAGCTCCTACGAGCAGTACTTC. Amino acids: CASSLGAESSYEQYF.